Sequencing of this T cell receptor beta chain was carried out in a study of T cell changes during pregnancy in multiple sclerosis. Germline values: CDR1 SGHDT, CDR2 YYEEEE. The ends were cut back, 4 bases at V and 1 base at J, with 5 bases in the middle. This CDR3 has 12 amino acids. Repertoires were generated with immunoSEQ multiplex PCR, while TCRdb's copy carries only in-frame clones and drops some. The sample lists 57,000 or so clones, approximately 91% occurring once. Specimen: peripheral blood, collected in the second trimester of pregnancy. V is TRBV5-6 and J is TRBJ1-1, with D unresolved. The receptor's source is a female donor with multiple sclerosis, enrolled in a pregnancy study. The CDR3 nucleotides are TGTGCCAGCAGCCAACAGAACACTGAAGCTTTCTTT. Protein product: CASSQQNTEAFF. The full variable domain, in which reference TRBV5-6 and TRBJ1-1 provide the parts outside the CDR3, is DAGVTQSPTHLIKTRGQQVTLRCSPKSGHDTVSWYQQALGQGPQFIFQYYEEEERQRGNFPDRFSGHQFPNYSSELNVNALLLGDSALYLCASSQQNTEAFFGQGTRLTVV.